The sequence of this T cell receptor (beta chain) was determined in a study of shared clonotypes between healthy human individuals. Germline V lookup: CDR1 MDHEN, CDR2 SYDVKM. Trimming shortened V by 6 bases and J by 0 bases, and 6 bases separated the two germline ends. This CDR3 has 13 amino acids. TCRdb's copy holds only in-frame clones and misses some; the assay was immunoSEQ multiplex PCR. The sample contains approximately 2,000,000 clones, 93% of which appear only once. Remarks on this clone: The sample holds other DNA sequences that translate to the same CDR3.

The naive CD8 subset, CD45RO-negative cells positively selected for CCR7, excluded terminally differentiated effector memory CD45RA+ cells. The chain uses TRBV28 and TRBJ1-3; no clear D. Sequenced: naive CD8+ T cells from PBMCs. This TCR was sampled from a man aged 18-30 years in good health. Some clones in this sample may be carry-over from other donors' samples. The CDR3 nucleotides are TGTGCCAGCAGATGGAGCTCTGGAAACACCATATATTTT. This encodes CASRWSSGNTIYF.